This T cell receptor (beta chain) was recovered during a study of response to subunit inactivated influenza vaccine. Notes on the study in general: That few new T cells are recruited by each seasonal influenza vaccination was the authors' suggestion.

Looked up from germline, CDR1 is SGHRS and CDR2 is YFSETQ. The length of the CDR3 is 16 residues. The ends lost 5 bases at V and 2 bases at J; junction bases unmatched: 10. On this clonotype itself: The antigen is not known.

TCRdb re-called the RT-PCR reads through MiXCR, storing one row per CDR3 protein. Of 650,000 to 800,000 distinct CDR3 sequences in the sample, under 20% are singletons; the top ten hold 11%. The receptor was derived from a man in his fifties or sixties who received an inactivated influenza vaccine. The rearrangement uses TRBV5-1 and TRBJ2-3, with 8 bases matching TRBD2. The source material was PBMCs from blood, sampled roughly 5 days after vaccination. In nucleotides, the CDR3 is TGCGCCAGCAGACTTCTGGCGGGGGGTTACACAGATACGCAGTATTTT. Translating it yields CASRLLAGGYTDTQYF.